This TCR beta chain was sequenced in a study of identical twins. Study observations and caveats: Those out-of-frame alpha sequences shared by twins showed an excess of low generation probability. The models systematically underestimated how much out-of-frame TCR alpha was shared in monozygotic twins. Conclusions came from cross-sectional statistical analysis, not from following the same donors.

MiXCR, applied by TCRdb to the 5' RACE reads, yields one record per CDR3 protein. Among roughly 260,000 distinct CDR3 sequences listed, over 12% were seen once. Healthy Caucasian individuals made up all the donors. This clonotype was detected a few times. Its antigen is unknown. CDR1 and CDR2 (germline): SGDLS, YYNGEE. V lost 0 bases, J lost 0 bases, and 9 bases lay in between. The CDR3 consists of 15 residues. The TCR comes from a woman aged 18 to 35 in good health. The rearrangement uses TRBV9 and TRBJ1-1; D gene uncertain. Sequencing input: memory (CD45RO+) T cells sorted from blood. The CDR3 nucleotides read TGTGCCAGCAGCGTAGCTCCCAACCTGAACACTGAAGCTTTCTTT. It is translated as CASSVAPNLNTEAFF.